These 3 T cell receptor beta chains came from one sample sequenced in a study of OX40 agonist ivuxolimab in advanced cancers. Some clones are missing from TCRdb's copy, which holds only in-frame ones; the method was immunoSEQ multiplex PCR. Found here are tens of thousands of clones, about 85% of them singletons; the top ten hold approximately 2.5%. The sample here was CD4+ or CD8+ T cells sorted from blood, taken in a trial of the OX40 agonist ivuxolimab. All receptors derive from an adult with an advanced solid tumor such as melanoma, head and neck, liver or kidney cancer.

V gene TRBV5-6 combines with J gene TRBJ2-5, with D possibly being TRBD1 (5 bases). The CDR3 is made up of 16 amino acids. CDR1 is SGHDT, CDR2 YYEEEE, per germline. V gave up 0 bases and J gave up 4 bases, with 16 bases separating them. The CDR3 is CASSLGSRTRGETQYF. DNA for the CDR3: TGTGCCAGCAGCTTGGGTTCTCGGACAAGGGGAGAGACCCAGTACTTC.

This clone was counted between two and nine times. This chain links TRBV5-1 with TRBJ1-5; D call uncertain. CDR3 size: 13 residues. Germline loops: CDR1 SGHRS, CDR2 YFSETQ. V lost 5 bases and J 0 bases, leaving 6 bases between the germline ends. The CDR3 DNA is TGCGCCAGCAGTGGCGGTAGCAATCAGCCCCAGCATTTT. Its translation: CASSGGSNQPQHF.

J is TRBJ2-7 and V is TRBV7-2; 8 nucleotides match TRBD2. Germline CDR1 SGHTA, CDR2 FQGNSA. The CDR3 is 15 amino acids. Losses at the gene ends were 5 bases for V and 4 bases for J; bases not matched to a gene: 10. CDR3 nucleotides: TGTGCCAGCAGCCTTCCGCACGGGGGGGCTTACGAGCAGTACTTC. The encoded protein is CASSLPHGGAYEQYF. Filled out from reference TRBV7-2 and TRBJ2-7, the complete variable domain reads GAGVSQSPSNKVTEKGKDVELRCDPISGHTALYWYRQSLGQGLEFLIYFQGNSAPDKSGLPSDRFSAERTGGSVSTLTIQRTQQEDSAVYLCASSLPHGGAYEQYFGPGTRLTVT.